This passage covers 22 T cell receptor beta chains from one sample sequenced in a study of shared clonotypes between healthy human individuals. Here immunoSEQ multiplex PCR was the method, and the copy in TCRdb shows in-frame clones only, minus some. Counted here are about a million clones, over 60% occurring once; the ten biggest clones make up approximately 1.5%. Sample: memory CD4+ T cells sorted from blood. As to subset: CD45RA-negative fraction. The receptors derive from a man younger than 35 in good health.

This chain links TRBV10-3 with TRBJ2-3, with 9 nucleotides matching TRBD2. The CDR3 is made up of 15 amino acids. Germline V gene lookup returns CDR1 ENHRY and CDR2 SYGVKD. With V trimmed by 2 bases and J by 2 bases, 2 bases remained unmatched. CDR3 protein: CAISEGGGATDTQYF. DNA of the CDR3: TGTGCCATCAGTGAGGGCGGGGGGGCCACAGATACGCAGTATTTT.

The genes are TRBV6-6 and TRBJ2-6; 7 bases are a match to TRBD1. The germline CDR1 and CDR2 sequences are MNHNY and SVGAGI (reference sequence). The CDR3 has 16 residues. V trimming: 4 bases; J trimming: 3 bases; junction bases outside the gene matches: 6. This chain's CDR3 is CASSSQTGIGANVLTF. CDR3 nucleotide sequence: TGTGCCAGCAGTTCCCAGACAGGGATTGGGGCCAACGTCCTGACTTTC.

The genes are TRBV5-1 and TRBJ2-1; TRBD2 matches 11 bases. The junction had 7 bases not matched to a gene; V was cut back by 2 bases and J by 6 bases. The CDR3 runs 16 residues. CDR1 and CDR2 (germline): SGHRS, YFSETQ. CDR3 sequence: CASSLETSGAGNEQFF. As DNA, the CDR3 is TGCGCCAGCAGCTTAGAGACTAGCGGGGCTGGCAATGAGCAGTTCTTC.

The sample holds a few counts of this clone. J is TRBJ1-6 and V is TRBV9; a possible D gene is TRBD1 (5 bases). Germline CDR1 reads SGDLS; CDR2 reads YYNGEE. V shed 7 bases and J shed 8 bases, with 22 bases lying between them. There are 16 residues in the CDR3. The CDR3 coding sequence is TGTGCCAGCCAACCGGGGGGAGGCCCCCGGGATTCACCCCTCCACTTT. Its protein is CASQPGGGPRDSPLHF.

The chain combines TRBV7-6 with TRBJ2-2; D unresolved. V lost 5 bases, J lost 4 bases, and 8 bases lay in between. The CDR3 has 13 residues. Germline lookup yields CDR1 SGHVS and CDR2 FNYEAQ. In nucleotides, the CDR3 is TGTGCCAGCAGCAACGGGTTCACCGGGGAGCTGTTTTTT. It specifies CASSNGFTGELFF.

V and J are TRBV7-7 and TRBJ2-2; D is perhaps TRBD1 (6 bases). The germline V gene has CDR1 SSHAT and CDR2 FNYEAQ (reference sequence). This CDR3 region has 11 residues. CDR3 amino acids: CAIKGAGELFF. CDR3 nucleotides: TGTGCTATAAAGGGGGCCGGGGAGCTGTTTTTT.

The genes are TRBV10-3 and TRBJ1-2; a weak D match, TRBD1 (5 bases). The CDR3 is made up of 14 amino acids. V shed 5 bases and J shed 8 bases, with 18 bases lying between them. Germline V lookup: CDR1 ENHRY, CDR2 SYGVKD. CDR3 nucleotides: TGTGCCATCAGTTCCGGGACCTCACTGGGAGGCTACACCTTC. It encodes CAISSGTSLGGYTF.

The chain joins TRBV7-2 to TRBJ1-6, with D perhaps matching TRBD1 (5 bases). Trimming cost V 1 base and J 10 bases, with 14 bases left between them. CDR1 and CDR2 from the germline V gene are SGHTA and FQGNSA. CDR3 length: 15 amino acids. The CDR3 reads CASSLGGPQGSPLHF. In DNA form, the CDR3 reads TGTGCCAGCAGCTTAGGGGGACCTCAGGGATCACCCCTCCACTTT.

This clone was recorded a few times. This could be a read error, since a much larger clone is one nucleotide away. This sample also contains other DNA sequences that code for the same CDR3. Written as DNA, the CDR3 is TGTGCCAGCAGTGATCCGAACACTGAAGCTTTCTTT. It codes for CASSDPNTEAFF. The chain carries TRBV2 and TRBJ1-1, with D unclear. Per germline, CDR1 SNHLY and CDR2 FYNNEI. This CDR3 has 12 residues. The V end lost 3 bases, the J end lost 1 base, and 3 bases lay between the germline ends.

This chain links TRBV9 with TRBJ2-5; a possible D gene is TRBD1 (6 bases). With 4 bases removed from V and 0 bases from J, the gap between germline ends came to 16 bases. CDR3 length: 16 amino acids. Germline values: CDR1 SGDLS, CDR2 YYNGEE. DNA of the CDR3: TGTGCCAGCAGCCCGACAGGTACAGCCTACCAAGAGACCCAGTACTTC. Translating gives CASSPTGTAYQETQYF. The full variable domain, in which reference TRBV9 and TRBJ2-5 provide the parts outside the CDR3, is DSGVTQTPKHLITATGQRVTLRCSPRSGDLSVYWYQQSLDQGLQFLIQYYNGEERAKGNILERFSAQQFPDLHSELNLSSLELGDSALYFCASSPTGTAYQETQYFGPGTRLLVL.

This sequence joins TRBV5-1 and TRBJ2-1, with 9 positions matching TRBD2. The CDR3 sequence is 15 residues long. Germline CDR1 and CDR2: SGHRS and YFSETQ. J lost 3 bases, V lost 4 bases, and 5 bases had no gene match. CDR3 in amino acids: CASSQRGVNYNEQFF. The CDR3 region has the DNA TGCGCCAGCAGCCAGCGGGGGGTTAACTACAATGAGCAGTTCTTC. Full variable domain (missing parts from reference TRBV5-1 and TRBJ2-1): KAGVTQTPRYLIKTRGQQVTLSCSPISGHRSVSWYQQTPGQGLQFLFEYFSETQRNKGNFPGRFSGRQFSNSRSEMNVSTLELGDSALYLCASSQRGVNYNEQFFGPGTRLTVL.

V and J are TRBV2 and TRBJ1-2; D is perhaps TRBD1 (5 bases). From germline, CDR1 is SNHLY and CDR2 FYNNEI. V lost 6 bases and J 5 bases, leaving 13 bases between the germline ends. The CDR3 is 13 amino acids. CDR3: CASSQGTAYGYTF. CDR3 nucleotide sequence: TGTGCCAGCAGCCAAGGGACCGCTTATGGCTACACCTTC. Variable domain in full (rest from reference TRBV2 and TRBJ1-2): EPEVTQTPSHQVTQMGQEVILRCVPISNHLYFYWYRQILGQKVEFLVSFYNNEISEKSEIFDDQFSVERPDGSNFTLKIRSTKLEDSAMYFCASSQGTAYGYTFGSGTRLTVV.

Worth noting for this clone: This may stem from a read error, because a much larger clone lies one nucleotide away. The rearrangement uses TRBV7-8 and TRBJ2-2, with TRBD1 matching 8 bases. Germline CDR1 SGHVS, CDR2 FQNEAQ. The CDR3 consists of 14 residues. V lost 5 bases and J lost 4; bases outside the gene matches: 3. The CDR3 DNA reads TGTGCCAGCAGCCCGGACAGGGTCACCGGGGAGCTGTTTTTT. The encoded protein is CASSPDRVTGELFF.

J is TRBJ1-1 and V is TRBV30; perhaps TRBD1 as D (6 bases). Trimming pared 8 bases from V and 6 bases from J, leaving 13 bases between. The CDR3 runs to 11 residues. The V gene's germline CDR1 is GTSNPN and CDR2 SVGIG (reference sequence). Here the CDR3 DNA reads TGTGCCGGGGGGCTGAGGCCTGAAGCTTTCTTT. This encodes CAGGLRPEAFF.

This clone has just a few counts. The chain couples TRBV5-4 to TRBJ2-3; a possible D gene is TRBD2 (6 bases). The CDR3 covers 17 residues. Between the trimmed V and J ends, which lost 0 bases and 0 bases, there was a span of 14 bases. Germline values: CDR1 SGHNT, CDR2 YYREEE (reference sequence). In DNA, the CDR3 is TGTGCCAGCAGCTTGGCATATTCCAGCGGGAGCACAGATACGCAGTATTTT. The encoded protein is CASSLAYSSGSTDTQYF.

This rearrangement joins TRBV4-1 to TRBJ2-7, with 8 bases aligning to TRBD2. In germline, CDR1 is MGHRA, CDR2 YSYEKL. The CDR3 extends over 17 amino acids. V lost 1 base to trimming and J lost 5 bases; unmatched junction nucleotides: 13. The CDR3 DNA is TGCGCCAGCAGCCAAGGGGGGATAGCGGGGTCCATAGACGAGCAGTACTTC. Its translation: CASSQGGIAGSIDEQYF.

The chain carries TRBV11-2 and TRBJ1-4; D not certain. The CDR3 loop spans 14 amino acids. The V gene's germline CDR1 is SGHAT and CDR2 FQNNGV. V lost 6 bases and J lost 8, with 16 bases in between. CDR3 nucleotides: TGTGCCAGCAGAAGTGGCGGGTTTGGCGAAAAACTGTTTTTT. This translates into CASRSGGFGEKLFF.

A few counts support this clone. The same CDR3 is also encoded by other DNA sequences in this sample. The rearrangement joins TRBV9 to TRBJ2-1; 12 nucleotides align to TRBD2. The CDR3 covers 17 residues. Germline assignment: CDR1 SGDLS and CDR2 YYNGEE. V lost 0 bases, J lost 1 base, and 2 bases stayed unmatched. The CDR3 reads CASSVGLAGASYNEQFF. In nucleotides, the CDR3 is TGTGCCAGCAGCGTAGGACTAGCGGGAGCGTCCTACAATGAGCAGTTCTTC.

This rearrangement joins TRBV5-1 to TRBJ2-2; D call uncertain. The V and J ends lost 0 bases and 4 bases respectively, with 4 bases between them. CDR3 length equals 13 residues. CDR1 is SGHRS and CDR2 is YFSETQ in the germline V gene. CDR3 DNA sequence: TGCGCCAGCAGCTTGGACGTCACCGGGGAGCTGTTTTTT. Its protein is CASSLDVTGELFF.

This chain links TRBV9 with TRBJ2-2; tentatively, D is TRBD2 (5 bases). The V and J ends lost 0 bases and 6 bases respectively, with 12 bases between them. This CDR3 has 15 residues. Germline lookup yields CDR1 SGDLS and CDR2 YYNGEE. Here the CDR3 reads CASSVGFSGAGELFF. The CDR3 DNA follows: TGTGCCAGCAGCGTAGGCTTCAGCGGCGCCGGGGAGCTGTTTTTT.

The gene calls are TRBV2 and TRBJ2-2; D not certain. V was clipped by 6 bases and J by 1 base, with 6 bases between them. The CDR3 totals 13 residues. CDR1 and CDR2 (germline): SNHLY, FYNNEI. CDR3: CASRARNTGELFF. The CDR3 DNA reads as TGTGCCAGCAGGGCGCGGAACACCGGGGAGCTGTTTTTT.

The V gene is TRBV11-3, the J gene TRBJ2-2, with TRBD1 as a possible D gene (5 bases). The CDR3 extends over 14 amino acids. CDR1 SGHNT and CDR2 YENEEA come from the germline V gene. Trimming pared 2 bases from V and 7 bases from J, leaving 11 bases between. CDR3 sequence (DNA): TGTGCCAGCAGCTTAATGGGGCCGGGCGGGGAGCTGTTTTTT. This codes for CASSLMGPGGELFF.